This T cell receptor (beta chain) was recorded in a study of T cells in Graves' hyperthyroidism and ophthalmopathy. Study summary: Before any treatment, at initial diagnosis, peripheral blood was collected. Study-wide results and limits: Prediction of ophthalmopathy progression came a median around 7.1 months pre-onset. Most expanded thyroid clonotypes above 0.001 also appeared in blood. Ophthalmopathy was distinguished from stable hyperthyroidism by 13 V-J signatures.

As concerns this clonotype: Its antigen is not identified.

Amplified regions were TCR beta CDR3 sequences from RNA transcripts. HTBI primers were employed in a first-round RT-PCR of the TCR CDR3. TCRdb used MiXCR to reprocess the multiplex PCR reads, holding one entry per CDR3 protein. The repertoire has approximately 220,000 distinct CDR3 sequences, around 20% of them found once; the top ten carry approximately 40%. V dropped 3 bases and J dropped 2 bases, with 11 bases sitting between them. Looked up from germline, CDR1 is SGHNT and CDR2 is YYREEE (reference sequence). This CDR3 has 14 residues. The V and J genes are TRBV5-4 and TRBJ2-5; D gene uncertain. Sequenced material: blood. This receptor was identified in a man aged 40-50 years with Graves' hyperthyroidism. The CDR3 nucleotides read TGTGCCAGCAGCTCTGAGAACAGTCAAGAGACCCAGTACTTC. This sequence encodes CASSSENSQETQYF. Full variable domain (outside the CDR3, taken from reference TRBV5-4 and TRBJ2-5): ETGVTQSPTHLIKTRGQQVTLRCSSQSGHNTVSWYQQALGQGPQFIFQYYREEENGRGNFPPRFSGLQFPNYSSELNVNALELDDSALYLCASSSENSQETQYFGPGTRLLVL.